The 22 T cell receptor beta chains below all came from one sample that was sequenced in a study of blood T cell repertoires in COVID-19. TCRdb keeps only in-frame clones here, not all; method: immunoSEQ multiplex PCR. In the table there are under 200,000 clones, 80% to 90% of which are singletons. Material for sequencing was peripheral blood. Receptor source: a woman aged 70-85 years with COVID-19, enrolled during active disease.

This clone is a singleton in its sample. This sequence joins TRBV6-5 and TRBJ1-1; 8 bases line up with TRBD1. Germline V gives CDR1 MNHEY, CDR2 SVGAGI. The CDR3 is made up of 14 amino acids. The J segment lost 6 bases and the V segment lost 5 bases, leaving 8 bases of the junction unmatched. DNA of the CDR3: TGTGCCAGCAGTCGTCTGGTGACAGGGGCTGAAGCTTTCTTT. Amino acid sequence: CASSRLVTGAEAFF.

V usage is TRBV5-1 and J usage is TRBJ1-1, with a possible D match to TRBD1 (5 bases). The V end was cut by 0 bases, the J end by 1 base, with 10 bases between. Germline CDR1 reads SGHRS; CDR2 reads YFSETQ. The CDR3 is 15 residues long. CDR3 protein: CASSLVPGPNTEAFF. In nucleotides, the CDR3 is TGCGCCAGCAGCTTGGTACCAGGGCCGAACACTGAAGCTTTCTTT.

This clone was seen once. J is TRBJ1-1 and V is TRBV27, with D unclear. V lost 10 bases to trimming and J lost 4 bases, with 16 bases between them. Germline V gene lookup returns CDR1 MNHEY and CDR2 SMNVEV (reference sequence). The CDR3 is made up of 13 amino acids. CDR3 nucleotides: TGTGCCACCGGGAGGAGGGCAGGCACTGAAGCTTTCTTT. Translated: CATGRRAGTEAFF.

This clone has more than one count but fewer than ten. The rearrangement links TRBV6-5 to TRBJ1-1; no definite D call. V was trimmed by 7 bases and J by 2 bases, leaving 11 bases between them. Germline CDR1 and CDR2: MNHEY and SVGAGI. The length of the CDR3 is 13 residues. The CDR3: CASTVGPNTEAFF. Written as DNA, the CDR3 is TGTGCCAGCACCGTGGGCCCTAACACTGAAGCTTTCTTT.

This clone was found once. V usage is TRBV5-6 and J usage is TRBJ1-6; no firm D call. From germline, CDR1 is SGHDT and CDR2 YYEEEE. V was shortened by 1 base and J by 7 bases, with 15 bases between the two germline ends. The CDR3 is 16 residues long. Here the CDR3 DNA reads TGTGCCAGCAGCTTGTTCCGGGGAGACGGAAATTCACCCCTCCACTTT. It yields the protein CASSLFRGDGNSPLHF.

The chain joins TRBV2 to TRBJ2-7, with 9 bases that match TRBD1. Unmatched junction bases numbered 7, after V lost 5 bases and J lost 5 bases. The CDR3 extends over 14 amino acids. In germline, CDR1 is SNHLY, CDR2 FYNNEI. The CDR3 nucleotides read TGTGCCAGCAGTTACCTACAGGGGGCCAACGAGCAGTACTTC. It is translated as CASSYLQGANEQYF. Combining the CDR3 with reference TRBV2 and TRBJ2-7 gives the whole variable domain EPEVTQTPSHQVTQMGQEVILRCVPISNHLYFYWYRQILGQKVEFLVSFYNNEISEKSEIFDDQFSVERPDGSNFTLKIRSTKLEDSAMYFCASSYLQGANEQYFGPGTRLTVT.

The chain carries TRBV29-1 and TRBJ1-3; the D gene is possibly TRBD1 (5 bases). The V end lost 2 bases, the J end lost 3 bases, and 5 bases lay between the germline ends. CDR3 size: 12 residues. From germline, CDR1 is SQVTM and CDR2 ANQGSEA. This CDR3 reads CSVERGGNTIYF. The CDR3 nucleotides are TGCAGCGTTGAAAGGGGTGGAAACACCATATATTTT.

This clone occurred a few times. This rearrangement joins TRBV5-5 to TRBJ1-6; the match to TRBD1 covers 7 bases. The CDR3 length is 18 residues. The germline gives CDR1 SGHKS, CDR2 YYEKEE (reference sequence). Unmatched junction bases numbered 17, after V lost 4 bases and J lost 7 bases. Here the CDR3 reads CASSLGLQGQSLNSPLHF. The CDR3 DNA reads TGTGCCAGCAGCCTGGGATTACAGGGGCAGTCTTTAAATTCACCCCTCCACTTT.

The chain combines TRBV2 with TRBJ1-6; D gene ambiguous. V was trimmed by 7 bases and J by 0 bases, leaving 13 bases between them. Germline-derived CDR1 and CDR2 are SNHLY and FYNNEI. CDR3 length: 16 residues. CDR3 residues: CASTRGRSSYNSPLHF. CDR3 DNA sequence: TGTGCCAGCACCCGCGGGCGGAGCTCCTATAATTCACCCCTCCACTTT.

The chain is built from TRBV3-1 (or the pseudogene TRBV3-2) and TRBJ2-3, with a possible D match to TRBD1 (5 bases). The germline gives CDR1 LGHDT, CDR2 YNNKEL (reference sequence). There are 15 residues in the CDR3. V was clipped by 1 base and J by 4 bases, with 12 bases between them. CDR3 in amino acids: CASSQVAGSPDTQYF. The CDR3 coding sequence is TGTGCCAGCAGCCAAGTCGCAGGGTCCCCAGATACGCAGTATTTT.

The V gene is TRBV7-9, the J gene TRBJ1-1, with TRBD1 matching 7 bases. The CDR3 is 13 amino acids. Germline V gene lookup returns CDR1 SEHNR and CDR2 FQNEAQ (reference sequence). V lost 5 bases, J lost 4 bases, and 4 bases stayed unmatched. The CDR3 coding sequence is TGTGCCAGCAGCATCCCAGGGGGCACTGAAGCTTTCTTT. Translation: CASSIPGGTEAFF.

The chain carries TRBV30 and TRBJ1-1; D not certain. The CDR3 contains 16 residues. V gave up 3 bases and J gave up 0 bases, with 17 bases separating them. Germline loops: CDR1 GTSNPN, CDR2 SVGIG (reference sequence). CDR3 in amino acids: CAWSYKTGRMNTEAFF. The CDR3 bases are TGTGCCTGGAGCTATAAAACCGGGAGAATGAACACTGAAGCTTTCTTT.

This chain links TRBV24-1 with TRBJ1-5; 7 nucleotides align to TRBD1. The CDR3 loop spans 16 amino acids. Germline lookup yields CDR1 KGHDR and CDR2 SFDVKD. The V segment lost 4 bases and the J segment 5 bases; nucleotides outside the gene matches: 10. The CDR3 spells CATSDWTGKGHQPQHF. The CDR3 nucleotides are TGTGCCACCAGTGACTGGACAGGAAAGGGGCATCAGCCCCAGCATTTT.

The chain combines TRBV7-2 with TRBJ2-1, with 11 nucleotides matching TRBD2. V gave up 4 bases and J gave up 9 bases; unmatched junction bases: 11. Germline lookup yields CDR1 SGHTA and CDR2 FQGNSA. This CDR3 is built from 16 residues. CDR3 region: CASSSGGLAGGFEQFF. In DNA, the CDR3 is TGTGCCAGCAGCTCAGGAGGGCTAGCGGGGGGATTTGAGCAGTTCTTC.

The chain couples TRBV27 to TRBJ2-1; 7 nucleotides match TRBD2. Germline V lookup: CDR1 MNHEY, CDR2 SMNVEV (reference sequence). Trimming took 8 bases from V and 10 from J; bases not matched to a gene: 11. The CDR3 covers 13 residues. The CDR3 nucleotides read TGTGCCAGCTCCCTGTGGGGGGGAGGGGAGCAGTTCTTC. It translates to CASSLWGGGEQFF.

V gene TRBV18 combines with J gene TRBJ1-1; possibly TRBD1 for D (6 bases). Germline CDR1 KGHSH, CDR2 LQKENI. The CDR3 length is 15 residues. The V end was cut by 3 bases, the J end by 1 base, with 12 bases between. CDR3 bases: TGTGCCAGCTCACCCTTCGCACAGGGGAACACTGAAGCTTTCTTT. Its protein product is CASSPFAQGNTEAFF.

The CDR3 loop reads CASSAVRDTIYF. CDR3 DNA sequence: TGTGCCAGTAGTGCGGTTCGCGACACCATATATTTT. The chain uses TRBV19 and TRBJ1-3; D unclear. CDR1 is LNHDA, CDR2 SQIVND, per germline (reference sequence). V was clipped by 5 bases and J by 8 bases, with 10 bases between them. This CDR3 has 12 residues.

The V call is TRBV7-2, the J call TRBJ1-5; D unclear. The CDR3 contains 14 residues. The germline V gene has CDR1 SGHTA and CDR2 FQGNSA. Trimming shortened V by 2 bases and J by 5 bases, and 10 bases separated the two germline ends. The CDR3 region is CASSLRQAYQPQHF. Here the CDR3 DNA reads TGTGCCAGCAGCTTAAGGCAGGCGTATCAGCCCCAGCATTTT.

The J gene is TRBJ2-3, the V gene TRBV5-6; TRBD2 matches 14 bases. J gave up 3 bases and V 4 bases, and 7 bases lay outside the gene matches. The CDR3 loop spans 17 amino acids. CDR1 is SGHDT and CDR2 is YYEEEE in the germline V gene. The CDR3 DNA follows: TGTGCCAGCAGCGTCCTGGGACTAGCGGGGGCTACAGATACGCAGTATTTT. This translates into CASSVLGLAGATDTQYF.

This clone turned up a few times. V is TRBV4-1 and J is TRBJ1-1, with 7 nucleotides matching TRBD1. This CDR3 spans 14 amino acids. Looked up from germline, CDR1 is MGHRA and CDR2 is YSYEKL. Trimming at V came to 1 base and at J to 5 bases, leaving 4 bases not matched to a gene. CDR3 in DNA: TGCGCCAGCAGCCAAGCCGACAGGGAAACTGAAGCTTTCTTT. Translation gives CASSQADRETEAFF.

The rearrangement uses TRBV28 and TRBJ1-3; D not certain. Germline loops: CDR1 MDHEN, CDR2 SYDVKM. With 5 bases removed from V and 2 bases from J, the gap between germline ends came to 13 bases. CDR3 length: 15 residues. CDR3 in amino acids: CASSPLLSTGNTIYF. DNA for the CDR3: TGTGCCAGCAGTCCCTTACTAAGTACTGGAAACACCATATATTTT.

The CDR3 sequence is CASREDSSNQPQHF. CDR3 nucleotides: TGTGCCAGCAGGGAGGACAGTAGCAATCAGCCCCAGCATTTT. The chain combines TRBV2 with TRBJ1-5; perhaps TRBD1 as D (6 bases). V was clipped by 6 bases and J by 0 bases, with 9 bases between them. The germline CDR1 and CDR2 sequences are SNHLY and FYNNEI. This CDR3 region has 14 residues. Full variable domain (remainder filled in from reference TRBV2 and TRBJ1-5): EPEVTQTPSHQVTQMGQEVILRCVPISNHLYFYWYRQILGQKVEFLVSFYNNEISEKSEIFDDQFSVERPDGSNFTLKIRSTKLEDSAMYFCASREDSSNQPQHFGDGTRLSIL.